This entry lists 8 T cell receptor beta chains sequenced from one sample in a study of metastatic and nonmetastatic thyroid tumors. Treatment of any kind had been given to no patient before thyroid surgery. TCRdb redid the clone calls on the PCR reads using MiXCR. The sample records 25,000 to 35,000 clones, roughly 15% being singletons. The sample taken for sequencing was blood. The receptors shown here come from a female donor with papillary thyroid cancer or a benign thyroid nodule (not recorded which). Some clones in this sample may be carry-over from other donors' samples.

This clone was observed many times. V gene TRBV11-2 combines with J gene TRBJ2-1; 9 nucleotides line up with TRBD2. Germline V lookup: CDR1 SGHAT, CDR2 FQNNGV. The CDR3 is 15 residues long. Unmatched junction bases numbered 6, after V lost 1 base and J lost 8 bases. DNA of the CDR3: TGTGCCAGCAGCTTAGGCCTAGCGGGATTCTATGAGCAGTTCTTC. Protein: CASSLGLAGFYEQFF.

This clone was seen many times. The chain uses TRBV18 and TRBJ2-5; D call uncertain. The CDR3 has 13 residues. V lost 3 bases, J lost 4 bases, and 9 bases lay in between. From germline, CDR1 is KGHSH and CDR2 LQKENI. CDR3 coding DNA: TGTGCCAGCTCACCCTATCTACGAGAGACCCAGTACTTC. It translates to CASSPYLRETQYF.

The sample holds many counts of this clone. The chain is built from TRBV11-3 and TRBJ2-1, with 10 nucleotides matching TRBD2. V lost 1 base and J lost 7; bases outside the gene matches: 25. This CDR3 is 22 amino acids long. The germline CDR1 and CDR2 sequences are SGHNT and YENEEA. In DNA form, the CDR3 reads TGTGCCAGCAGCTTAGTAGTGCACCAGGGGGCTCGGCTAGCGGGAGTAACTAATGAGCAGTTCTTC. As protein: CASSLVVHQGARLAGVTNEQFF.

This clone was observed at least ten times. The chain uses TRBV24-1 and TRBJ1-5, with TRBD1 identical over 8 bases. V shed 3 bases, J shed 9 bases, and the junction held 12 bases outside the gene matches. This CDR3 has 16 amino acids. Germline loops: CDR1 KGHDR, CDR2 SFDVKD. The CDR3 loop reads CATSDPRTGTKGPQHF. CDR3 bases: TGTGCCACCAGTGATCCTAGGACAGGGACAAAAGGGCCCCAGCATTTT.

This clone was observed many times. The genes are TRBV10-3 and TRBJ2-5, with TRBD2 matching 7 bases. V shed 5 bases and J 5 bases; nucleotides not matched to a gene: 2. Germline V gene sequence: CDR1 ENHRY, CDR2 SYGVKD. This CDR3 has 12 amino acids. The CDR3 bases are TGTGCCATCAGTCAACTAGCGGAGACCCAGTACTTC. Protein product: CAISQLAETQYF.

This clone was counted ten times or more. The CDR3 loop is CASSYFSGSGEQFF. CDR3 nucleotide sequence: TGTGCCAGCAGTTACTTTAGCGGGAGTGGTGAGCAGTTCTTC. The V and J genes are TRBV6-2 or TRBV6-3 and TRBJ2-1; 9 bases are a match to TRBD2. The CDR3 spans 14 residues. From germline, CDR1 is MNHEY and CDR2 SVGEGT. V shed 1 base and J 9 bases; nucleotides not matched to a gene: 4.

This clone was seen repeatedly, ten times or more. This sample includes further DNA sequences coding for the same CDR3. V and J are TRBV11-2 and TRBJ2-5; D unclear. With 1 base removed from V and 4 bases from J, the gap between germline ends came to 7 bases. Germline V gene data show CDR1 as SGHAT and CDR2 as FQNNGV. This CDR3 contains 13 residues. The CDR3 reads CASSLGLGETQYF. CDR3 nucleotide sequence: TGTGCCAGCAGCTTAGGCCTGGGAGAGACCCAGTACTTC.

This clone was seen ten or more times. The chain employs TRBV4-1 and TRBJ1-3, with D uncertain. V was clipped by 1 base and J by 0 bases, with 10 bases between them. CDR1 is MGHRA, CDR2 YSYEKL, per germline. CDR3 size: 16 residues. CDR3 sequence reads: CASSQVGSNSGNTIYF. The DNA for the CDR3 is TGCGCCAGCAGCCAAGTGGGCAGTAACTCTGGAAACACCATATATTTT.